This T cell receptor (beta chain) was captured in a study of T cell responses to AZD1222 COVID-19 vaccine. Notes on the study in general: Mapped onto spike, vaccine-associated CD4 TCRs spanned it and were dominant at 160-218 and 743-854.

The germline V and J ends were trimmed by 6 bases and 4 bases, with 9 bases remaining between them. The CDR3 runs 13 residues. CDR1 and CDR2 from the germline V gene are MNHEY and SMNVEV (reference sequence). As for this clone: As yet, its antigen is unknown.

Here immunoSEQ multiplex PCR was the method, and the copy in TCRdb shows in-frame clones only, minus some. Found here are 140,000 or so clones, roughly 92% of them singletons; the top ten hold about 4.1%. The material was peripheral blood, obtained 28 days after the second AZD1222 dose. The J gene is TRBJ1-4, the V gene TRBV27; no reliable D call. This clonotype was obtained from an adult who received the AZD1222 COVID-19 vaccine. For the CDR3, the DNA is TGTGCCAGCAGGGATTGGGGTAATGAAAAACTGTTTTTT. This sequence encodes CASRDWGNEKLFF.